The clone carrying this TCR beta chain was found once. The antigen is undetermined. The sample belongs to a study of cytomegalovirus exposure and HLA in healthy donors. Method: immunoSEQ multiplex PCR; TCRdb's copy keeps in-frame clones and lacks some. The sample holds about 170,000 clones; approximately 96% are singletons and the top ten take about 0.89%. Broader study findings: The study flagged around 150 TCR beta chains as cytomegalovirus-associated.

This receptor was identified in a woman between 18 and 30 years old in good health and CMV-seronegative. Input material: PBMCs.

As DNA, the CDR3 is TGTGCCAGCAGCTTAGTAGGGGGTGCGAACACTGAAGCTTTCTTT. Amino acids: CASSLVGGANTEAFF. The chain carries TRBV7-6 and TRBJ1-1; D might be TRBD1 (6 bases). The CDR3 sequence is 15 residues long. The ends were cut back, 1 base at V and 1 base at J, with 10 bases in the middle. From germline, CDR1 is SGHVS and CDR2 FNYEAQ.